The 26 T cell receptor beta chains given below trace back to one sample, sequenced in a study of OX40 agonist ivuxolimab in advanced cancers. Only in-frame clones appear in the TCRdb table, and some are missing; sequencing was by immunoSEQ multiplex PCR. The table lists under 55,000 clones, around four fifths of them singletons. The starting material was CD4+ or CD8+ T cells sorted from blood, obtained in a trial of the OX40 agonist ivuxolimab. Receptors originate from an adult with an advanced solid tumor such as melanoma, head and neck, liver or kidney cancer.

V is TRBV20-1 and J is TRBJ2-7; either TRBD1 or TRBD2 may fit D (5 bases each). Germline assignment: CDR1 DFQATT and CDR2 SNEGSKA (reference sequence). The CDR3 totals 11 residues. The CDR3 region is CSPVGGYEQYF. The CDR3 DNA reads as TGCAGCCCCGTTGGGGGCTACGAGCAGTACTTC.

This chain joins TRBV10-3 and TRBJ2-5; D ambiguous. This CDR3 region has 13 residues. Germline CDR1 reads ENHRY; CDR2 reads SYGVKD. Trimming stripped 4 bases from V and 2 bases from J, with 8 bases between. CDR3 bases: TGTGCCATCAGTGCCCCACCTCAAGAGACCCAGTACTTC. This codes for CAISAPPQETQYF.

The V call is TRBV28, the J call TRBJ2-7; TRBD2 agrees at 7 bases. This CDR3 comprises 16 residues. Per the germline V gene, CDR1 is MDHEN and CDR2 is SYDVKM. The V gene end was trimmed by 4 bases and the J gene end by 0 bases; junction bases not matched to a gene: 9. CDR3 residues: CASSSLRAGASYEQYF. The CDR3 DNA is TGTGCCAGCAGTTCCCTCAGGGCGGGAGCCTCCTACGAGCAGTACTTC.

The rearrangement links TRBV5-6 to TRBJ1-4; no clear D gene. The V end lost 4 bases, the J end lost 8 bases, and 6 bases lay between the germline ends. The CDR3 consists of 11 residues. Per the germline V gene, CDR1 is SGHDT and CDR2 is YYEEEE. CDR3 residues: CASSLREKLFF. As DNA, the CDR3 is TGTGCCAGCAGCCTACGGGAAAAACTGTTTTTT. Drawing the rest from reference TRBV5-6 and TRBJ1-4, the complete variable domain is DAGVTQSPTHLIKTRGQQVTLRCSPKSGHDTVSWYQQALGQGPQFIFQYYEEEERQRGNFPDRFSGHQFPNYSSELNVNALLLGDSALYLCASSLREKLFFGSGTQLSVL.

This clone has only a few counts. This rearrangement joins TRBV4-3 to TRBJ2-2, with 8 bases fitting TRBD2. Looked up from germline, CDR1 is LGHNA and CDR2 is YSLEER. With 3 bases clipped from V and 5 bases from J, the junction kept 5 bases outside the gene matches. The length of the CDR3 is 15 residues. CDR3 DNA: TGCGCCAGCAGCCAGGTTGGGACTAGTACCGGGGAGCTGTTTTTT. This translates into CASSQVGTSTGELFF.

The rearrangement joins TRBV4-2 to TRBJ1-6; D may be TRBD1 (5 bases). CDR1 and CDR2 (germline): LGHNA, YNFKEQ. Trimming removed 1 base at V and 10 bases at J, with 8 bases between. The CDR3 runs to 13 residues. CDR3 sequence reads: CASSQGQGSPLHF. In nucleotides, the CDR3 is TGTGCCAGCAGCCAAGGGCAGGGATCACCCCTCCACTTT.

The rearrangement uses TRBV5-6 and TRBJ2-1; no definite D call. Trimming removed 4 bases from V and 5 bases from J, with 10 bases in between. This CDR3 contains 13 residues. Germline V gene sequence: CDR1 SGHDT, CDR2 YYEEEE. CDR3 sequence: CASSPGRNNEQFF. The DNA for the CDR3 is TGTGCCAGCAGCCCCGGACGGAACAATGAGCAGTTCTTC. Full variable domain (outside the CDR3, taken from reference TRBV5-6 and TRBJ2-1): DAGVTQSPTHLIKTRGQQVTLRCSPKSGHDTVSWYQQALGQGPQFIFQYYEEEERQRGNFPDRFSGHQFPNYSSELNVNALLLGDSALYLCASSPGRNNEQFFGPGTRLTVL.

This clone was detected only once. J is TRBJ2-5 and V is TRBV6-6; 8 bases are shared with TRBD1. The CDR3 covers 16 residues. J gave up 3 bases and V 2 bases, and 8 bases lay outside the gene matches. Germline values: CDR1 MNHNY, CDR2 SVGAGI (reference sequence). CDR3 bases: TGTGCCAGCAGTTACCTGGGGACAGGACCGAAAGAGACCCAGTACTTC. Protein sequence: CASSYLGTGPKETQYF.

The chain links TRBV25-1 to TRBJ2-7; TRBD2 might be the D (6 bases). CDR1 MGHDK and CDR2 SYGVNS come from the germline V gene. Trimming cost V 4 bases and J 3 bases, with 7 bases left between them. The CDR3 totals 12 residues. The CDR3 coding sequence is TGTGCCAGCAGTGGGACTAACTACGAGCAGTACTTC. This codes for CASSGTNYEQYF.

The V call is TRBV13, the J call TRBJ1-1, with 10 bases that match TRBD1. V lost 5 bases to trimming and J lost 5 bases; unmatched junction nucleotides: 5. The CDR3 totals 14 residues. Per germline, CDR1 PRHDT and CDR2 FYEKMQ (reference sequence). CDR3 in amino acids: CASSQGTGVTEAFF. CDR3 bases: TGTGCCAGCAGCCAAGGGACAGGGGTGACTGAAGCTTTCTTT.

The chain joins TRBV4-3 to TRBJ2-1; D is perhaps TRBD2 (5 bases). CDR1 LGHNA and CDR2 YSLEER come from the germline V gene. The V and J ends lost 0 bases and 5 bases respectively, with 8 bases between them. The CDR3 totals 14 residues. CDR3: CASSQDRGDNEQFF. The CDR3 region has the DNA TGCGCCAGCAGCCAAGATCGGGGTGACAATGAGCAGTTCTTC.

This clone was counted a single time. The J gene is TRBJ2-5, the V gene TRBV18, with 14 positions matching TRBD2. V gave up 6 bases and J gave up 5 bases; unmatched junction bases: 8. Germline values: CDR1 KGHSH, CDR2 LQKENI. CDR3 length: 16 amino acids. The CDR3 nucleotides read TGTGCCAGCTCTTCGACTAGCGGGAGGGAGCGGGAGACCCAGTACTTC. Its translation is CASSSTSGRERETQYF.

The rearrangement links TRBV5-6 to TRBJ1-1; D is ambiguous. The CDR3 extends over 15 amino acids. Germline CDR1 is SGHDT and CDR2 is YYEEEE. Between the trimmed V and J ends, which lost 3 bases and 0 bases, there was a span of 12 bases. CDR3 bases: TGTGCCAGCAGCTCTACCACACCCTTGAACACTGAAGCTTTCTTT. Protein sequence: CASSSTTPLNTEAFF.

The chain recombines TRBV4-1 with TRBJ1-2; no clear D gene. CDR1 is MGHRA, CDR2 YSYEKL, per germline. V was shortened by 2 bases and J by 7 bases, with 8 bases between the two germline ends. This CDR3 region has 12 residues. The CDR3 bases are TGCGCCAGCAGCCAAAACGATCTTGGCTACACCTTC. Its protein product is CASSQNDLGYTF.

The V and J genes are TRBV11-2 and TRBJ2-3, with 8 bases fitting TRBD1. CDR1 is SGHAT, CDR2 FQNNGV, per germline. The CDR3 sequence is 15 residues long. The junction had 4 bases not matched to a gene; V was cut back by 5 bases and J by 0 bases. The CDR3 is CASSHRGSSTDTQYF. The CDR3 region has the DNA TGTGCCAGCAGCCACAGGGGGTCAAGCACAGATACGCAGTATTTT.

This chain uses TRBV7-6 with TRBJ1-1; 7 bases are shared with TRBD1. Germline trimming cut 4 bases from V and 5 bases from J; bases unmatched to any gene: 4. The germline gives CDR1 SGHVS, CDR2 FNYEAQ. CDR3 length: 13 amino acids. CDR3 in amino acids: CASSSGGRTEAFF. Written as DNA, the CDR3 is TGTGCCAGCAGCTCAGGGGGGAGGACTGAAGCTTTCTTT.

This clone occurred once. V and J are TRBV2 and TRBJ1-2; 10 bases line up with TRBD1. V gave up 0 bases and J gave up 5 bases; unmatched junction bases: 9. The CDR3 is 17 residues long. CDR1 is SNHLY and CDR2 is FYNNEI in the germline V gene. CDR3 coding DNA: TGTGCCAGCAGTGAAGCGCTTCGTGGGACAGGGGAGTATGGCTACACCTTC. This translates into CASSEALRGTGEYGYTF.

This chain joins TRBV27 and TRBJ2-7; D is perhaps TRBD1 (5 bases). Germline CDR1 reads MNHEY; CDR2 reads SMNVEV (reference sequence). The CDR3 sequence is 14 residues long. V was cut by 8 bases and J by 2 bases, with 16 bases left in between. The CDR3 DNA is TGTGCCAGCGCCCCCTGGGGCTCGGCCTACGAGCAGTACTTC. As protein: CASAPWGSAYEQYF.

This chain links TRBV28 with TRBJ1-5; D remains unclear. The CDR3 is 14 residues long. V lost 5 bases, J lost 0 bases, and 8 bases lay in between. The germline gives CDR1 MDHEN, CDR2 SYDVKM. The DNA of the CDR3 is TGTGCCAGCAGTATACATGATAGCAATCAGCCCCAGCATTTT. It codes for CASSIHDSNQPQHF. Supplemented by reference TRBV28 and TRBJ1-5, the full variable domain reads DVKVTQSSRYLVKRTGEKVFLECVQDMDHENMFWYRQDPGLGLRLIYFSYDVKMKEKGDIPEGYSVSREKKERFSLILESASTNQTSMYLCASSIHDSNQPQHFGDGTRLSIL.

The V call is TRBV2, the J call TRBJ2-3; the D is unclear. CDR1 and CDR2 from the germline V gene are SNHLY and FYNNEI. V lost 3 bases to trimming and J lost 2 bases, with 12 bases between them. The CDR3 runs to 15 residues. CDR3 protein: CASSEAGVLTDTQYF. Written as DNA, the CDR3 is TGTGCCAGCAGTGAGGCTGGGGTACTCACAGATACGCAGTATTTT.

The chain couples TRBV7-2 to TRBJ1-2, with a possible D match to TRBD1 (5 bases). CDR1 and CDR2 from the germline V gene are SGHTA and FQGNSA. V was clipped by 7 bases and J by 8 bases, with 17 bases between them. There are 13 residues in the CDR3. CDR3 sequence (DNA): TGTGCCAGCACCGAAACGGACGGGGACGGCTACACCTTC. Amino acid sequence: CASTETDGDGYTF.

The chain uses TRBV21-1 and TRBJ2-2; no DNA check was done on the table's D call, TRBD1. TRBV21-1 is a pseudogene locus. This CDR3 has 17 amino acids. The CDR3 is CASSSDRRLLNTGELFF. CDR3 nucleotides: TGTGCCAGCAGCTCGGACAGGAGACTTCTGAACACCGGGGAGCTGTTTTTT.

This chain connects TRBV19 to TRBJ1-4; unclear D gene. The length of the CDR3 is 15 residues. Germline CDR1 and CDR2: LNHDA and SQIVND (reference sequence). This CDR3 is CVVPTLKATNEKLFF. Here the CDR3 DNA reads TGTGTCGTACCTACCCTAAAAGCAACTAATGAAAAACTGTTTTTT.

V usage is TRBV6-4 and J usage is TRBJ1-2; D gene ambiguous. Germline V gene data show CDR1 as MRHNA and CDR2 as SNTAGT. The CDR3 has 12 amino acids. Trimming stripped 0 bases from V and 5 bases from J, with 4 bases between. CDR3: CASSDSGYGYTF. The CDR3 DNA sequence: TGTGCCAGCAGTGACTCGGGGTATGGCTACACCTTC.

This CDR3 is CASSLAPGTGELFF. The CDR3 bases are TGCGCCAGCAGCTTGGCCCCGGGAACCGGGGAGCTGTTTTTT. The chain is built from TRBV5-1 and TRBJ2-2, with D maybe TRBD2 (5 bases). Trimming took off 0 bases at V and 5 bases at J, with 8 bases between the two ends. The CDR3 has 14 residues. CDR1 and CDR2 (germline): SGHRS, YFSETQ.

This chain joins TRBV9 and TRBJ1-5; D is possibly TRBD1 (6 bases). The V and J ends lost 3 bases and 9 bases respectively, with 10 bases between them. The CDR3 consists of 12 residues. In germline, CDR1 is SGDLS, CDR2 YYNGEE. In nucleotides, the CDR3 is TGTGCCAGCAGCGAGGGGGGTCCGCCCCAGCATTTT. As protein: CASSEGGPPQHF.